Shown below are 30 T cell receptor beta chains from a single sample sequenced in a study of blood T cell repertoires in COVID-19. Clones were read by immunoSEQ multiplex PCR, and TCRdb kept only the in-frame ones, dropping some. The profile shows under 65,000 clones, 70% to 85% of them singletons. Sequencing was done on a sample of peripheral blood. These receptors were taken from a woman aged 55-75 years with acute or convalescent COVID-19.

The V call is TRBV14, the J call TRBJ1-4; D ambiguous. The germline V gene encodes CDR1 SGHDN and CDR2 FVKESK. The germline V and J ends were trimmed by 2 bases and 0 bases, with 10 bases remaining between them. The CDR3 is 16 residues long. For the CDR3, the DNA is TGTGCCAGCAGCCAAACTTCCCCGTCAACTAATGAAAAACTGTTTTTT. Protein: CASSQTSPSTNEKLFF.

The gene calls are TRBV18 and TRBJ2-3; 10 bases agree with TRBD1. V lost 6 bases and J lost 1; bases outside the gene matches: 13. The CDR3 extends over 18 amino acids. Germline CDR1 KGHSH, CDR2 LQKENI. In DNA, the CDR3 is TGTGCCAGCTCCCAAATCGGACAGGGGGTGATGGGCACAGATACGCAGTATTTT. This gives the protein CASSQIGQGVMGTDTQYF.

The rearrangement uses TRBV5-4 and TRBJ2-7; TRBD2 is a possible D gene (6 bases). V lost 4 bases and J 4 bases, leaving 12 bases between the germline ends. The CDR3 extends over 13 amino acids. Germline V lookup: CDR1 SGHNT, CDR2 YYREEE (reference sequence). The CDR3 DNA follows: TGTGCCAGCAGCGCAGCAGGGACTTACGAGCAGTACTTC. This encodes CASSAAGTYEQYF.

The chain combines TRBV7-9 with TRBJ2-7; 10 nucleotides agree with TRBD1. Germline V CDR1 and CDR2: SEHNR, FQNEAQ (reference sequence). This CDR3 region has 15 residues. The J segment lost 4 bases and the V segment lost 1 base, leaving 4 bases of the junction unmatched. This CDR3 is CASSLGTGGGYEQYF. In nucleotides, the CDR3 is TGTGCCAGCAGCTTAGGGACAGGGGGTGGGTACGAGCAGTACTTC.

This rearrangement joins TRBV5-4 to TRBJ1-4; D is ambiguous. The V gene lost 0 bases and the J gene lost 5 bases, with 11 bases spanning the gap. CDR1 is SGHNT, CDR2 YYREEE, per germline (reference sequence). This CDR3 contains 15 residues. The CDR3 DNA follows: TGTGCCAGCAGCTTGGACAGCTCTCGGAATGAAAAACTGTTTTTT. It specifies CASSLDSSRNEKLFF.

This rearrangement joins TRBV10-1 to TRBJ2-7; maybe TRBD1 (6 bases). Trimming pared 6 bases from V and 6 bases from J, leaving 12 bases between. From germline, CDR1 is WNHNN and CDR2 SYGVQD (reference sequence). The CDR3 length is 12 residues. The CDR3 is CASRNTGSEQYF. DNA for the CDR3: TGCGCCAGCAGAAACACAGGGTCCGAGCAGTACTTC.

The V and J genes are TRBV5-1 and TRBJ2-2, with D perhaps TRBD1 (6 bases). The CDR3 loop spans 14 amino acids. The germline V and J ends were trimmed by 2 bases and 4 bases, with 9 bases remaining between them. CDR1 and CDR2 from the germline V gene are SGHRS and YFSETQ. CDR3 in DNA: TGCGCCAGCAGCTTACAGGGAATCACCGGGGAGCTGTTTTTT. As protein: CASSLQGITGELFF.

The V call is TRBV7-6, the J call TRBJ2-2, with TRBD2 as a possible D gene (6 bases). Germline CDR1 is SGHVS and CDR2 is FNYEAQ. The CDR3 is 22 residues long. V was cut by 0 bases and J by 0 bases, with 26 bases left in between. The CDR3 DNA sequence: TGTGCCAGCAGCTTAGCGCCGGGGGATGCCCCGGATTTGTTGGCGAACACCGGGGAGCTGTTTTTT. Its protein is CASSLAPGDAPDLLANTGELFF.

The V gene is TRBV10-3, the J gene TRBJ1-2, with D perhaps matching TRBD1 (6 bases). The CDR3 covers 14 residues. Deletions cut 0 bases from V and 8 bases from J, with 13 bases between. The V gene's germline CDR1 is ENHRY and CDR2 SYGVKD. This chain's CDR3 is CAISESRDIGGYTF. The CDR3, as DNA: TGTGCCATCAGTGAGTCTAGGGACATTGGAGGCTACACCTTC.

The V gene is TRBV19, the J gene TRBJ1-1; D is undetermined. V lost 6 bases to trimming and J lost 1 base, with 3 bases between them. Germline-derived CDR1 and CDR2 are LNHDA and SQIVND (reference sequence). The CDR3 runs to 11 residues. The chain's CDR3 is CASRRNTEAFF. The CDR3 coding sequence is TGTGCCAGTAGGAGGAACACTGAAGCTTTCTTT.

This clone was picked up one time. The chain uses TRBV9 and TRBJ1-2; no reliable D call. The CDR3 runs 15 residues. V dropped 0 bases and J dropped 3 bases, with 12 bases sitting between them. The V gene's germline CDR1 is SGDLS and CDR2 YYNGEE. The CDR3 DNA sequence: TGTGCCAGCAGCGTAGAAGAGGGTGGAGACTATGGCTACACCTTC. This codes for CASSVEEGGDYGYTF. The entire variable domain, with the rest obtained from reference TRBV9 and TRBJ1-2, is as follows: DSGVTQTPKHLITATGQRVTLRCSPRSGDLSVYWYQQSLDQGLQFLIQYYNGEERAKGNILERFSAQQFPDLHSELNLSSLELGDSALYFCASSVEEGGDYGYTFGSGTRLTVV.

The chain's CDR3 is CASSQAYGYTF. CDR3 nucleotide sequence: TGTGCCAGCAGCCAGGCCTATGGCTACACCTTC. The rearrangement links TRBV3-1 (or the pseudogene TRBV3-2) to TRBJ1-2; the D is unclear. CDR1 and CDR2 (germline): LGHDT, YNNKEL (reference sequence). The CDR3 extends over 11 amino acids. Deletions cut 3 bases from V and 4 bases from J, with 3 bases between.

The rearrangement uses TRBV18 and TRBJ1-3; perhaps TRBD1 as D (6 bases). Germline CDR1 is KGHSH and CDR2 is LQKENI. CDR3 size: 17 residues. V gave up 0 bases and J gave up 0 bases, with 12 bases separating them. CDR3 sequence (DNA): TGTGCCAGCTCACCACCTGCGGGGGCGGTCTCTGGAAACACCATATATTTT. Translating it yields CASSPPAGAVSGNTIYF. Based on the CDR3 plus reference TRBV18 and TRBJ1-3, the full variable domain is NAGVMQNPRHLVRRRGQEARLRCSPMKGHSHVYWYRQLPEEGLKFMVYLQKENIIDESGMPKERFSAEFPKEGPSILRIQQVVRGDSAAYFCASSPPAGAVSGNTIYFGEGSWLTVV.

The chain couples TRBV11-2 to TRBJ2-2, with a weak D call TRBD2 (5 bases). CDR1 SGHAT and CDR2 FQNNGV come from the germline V gene. The ends were cut back, 3 bases at V and 7 bases at J, with 9 bases in the middle. This CDR3 region has 13 residues. Here the CDR3 DNA reads TGTGCCAGCAGCTTCGAGAGGGTCGGGGAGCTGTTTTTT. Residues: CASSFERVGELFF.

The V gene is TRBV27, the J gene TRBJ1-4; D is perhaps TRBD1 (5 bases). Trimming shortened V by 6 bases and J by 5 bases, and 13 bases separated the two germline ends. Germline lookup yields CDR1 MNHEY and CDR2 SMNVEV (reference sequence). CDR3 length: 14 amino acids. The CDR3 here is CASRSDSANEKLFF. The DNA of the CDR3 is TGTGCCAGCAGGTCCGACAGCGCGAATGAAAAACTGTTTTTT.

The rearrangement uses TRBV19 and TRBJ2-7; 10 positions match TRBD1. With 5 bases clipped from V and 4 bases from J, the junction kept 8 bases outside the gene matches. Germline CDR1 LNHDA, CDR2 SQIVND (reference sequence). The CDR3 contains 15 residues. CDR3 in amino acids: CASSSLTGGSYEQYF. CDR3 sequence (DNA): TGTGCCAGTAGTTCTTTGACAGGGGGCTCTTACGAGCAGTACTTC.

The DNA for the CDR3 is TGTGCCAGCAGCCAAACCTGGGGTGGTAGCGGGGATTTGTACGAGCAGTACTTC. Protein sequence: CASSQTWGGSGDLYEQYF. The V gene is TRBV3-1 (or the pseudogene TRBV3-2), the J gene TRBJ2-7, with 8 bases lining up with TRBD2. With 2 bases clipped from V and 4 bases from J, the junction kept 16 bases outside the gene matches. The germline CDR1 and CDR2 sequences are LGHDT and YNNKEL (reference sequence). This CDR3 has 18 amino acids.

This CDR3 is CASSLLTLAGTDTQYF. The CDR3 DNA reads as TGTGCCAGCAGTTTATTAACACTAGCAGGGACAGATACGCAGTATTTT. V gene TRBV27 combines with J gene TRBJ2-3; D perhaps matches TRBD2 (6 bases). The length of the CDR3 is 16 residues. V lost 1 base and J 3 bases, leaving 14 bases between the germline ends. Per the germline V gene, CDR1 is MNHEY and CDR2 is SMNVEV (reference sequence).

The chain recombines TRBV5-3 with TRBJ1-2; D not certain. TRBV5-3 is annotated as an ORF whose role is uncertain. The CDR3 loop spans 12 amino acids. Trimming took off 9 bases at V and 8 bases at J, with 17 bases between the two ends. The CDR3 coding sequence is TGTGCCACTACCGATGGCCGGCGGGGCTACACCTTC. Translated: CATTDGRRGYTF.

The V and J genes are TRBV4-1 and TRBJ2-7; TRBD1 matches at 10 bases. V lost 3 bases to trimming and J lost 6 bases; unmatched junction nucleotides: 11. The germline CDR1 and CDR2 sequences are MGHRA and YSYEKL. This CDR3 is built from 16 residues. The CDR3 here is CASSQARDRGPSEQYF. CDR3 coding DNA: TGCGCCAGCAGCCAGGCCCGGGACAGGGGACCCAGCGAGCAGTACTTC.

The rearrangement links TRBV18 to TRBJ1-3, with D perhaps TRBD1 (6 bases). V shed 3 bases and J shed 4 bases, with 13 bases lying between them. There are 15 residues in the CDR3. CDR1 is KGHSH, CDR2 LQKENI, per germline. The CDR3 DNA sequence: TGTGCCAGCTCACCTAACCAGGGGAAAGGAAACACCATATATTTT. This sequence encodes CASSPNQGKGNTIYF. The full variable domain, its missing parts supplied by reference TRBV18 and TRBJ1-3, is NAGVMQNPRHLVRRRGQEARLRCSPMKGHSHVYWYRQLPEEGLKFMVYLQKENIIDESGMPKERFSAEFPKEGPSILRIQQVVRGDSAAYFCASSPNQGKGNTIYFGEGSWLTVV.

Of note for this clone: Other nucleotide sequences from this sample produce the same CDR3. J is TRBJ1-1 and V is TRBV9; D is unclear. V lost 3 bases and J lost 5, with 8 bases in between. The CDR3 is made up of 12 amino acids. Germline-derived CDR1 and CDR2 are SGDLS and YYNGEE. The DNA for the CDR3 is TGTGCCAGCAGCGCGGGAGGGACTGAAGCTTTCTTT. Translation: CASSAGGTEAFF.

This sequence joins TRBV14 and TRBJ1-1, with D unclear. The CDR3 loop spans 12 amino acids. The germline V gene has CDR1 SGHDN and CDR2 FVKESK. Trimming removed 4 bases from V and 1 base from J, with 4 bases in between. The CDR3 nucleotides read TGTGCCAGCAGCCGCGGGAACACTGAAGCTTTCTTT. Translation: CASSRGNTEAFF. Combining the CDR3 with reference TRBV14 and TRBJ1-1 gives the whole variable domain EAGVTQFPSHSVIEKGQTVTLRCDPISGHDNLYWYRRVMGKEIKFLLHFVKESKQDESGMPNNRFLAERTGGTYSTLKVQPAELEDSGVYFCASSRGNTEAFFGQGTRLTVV.

The rearrangement links TRBV5-1 to TRBJ1-1; 7 nucleotides match TRBD1. This CDR3 has 14 residues. Germline CDR1 and CDR2: SGHRS and YFSETQ. The junction had 5 bases not matched to a gene; V was cut back by 1 base and J by 5 bases. Here the CDR3 reads CASSLTGEGTEAFF. DNA for the CDR3: TGCGCCAGCAGCTTGACAGGGGAAGGTACTGAAGCTTTCTTT.

The chain joins TRBV6-2 or TRBV6-3 to TRBJ1-1, with a possible D match to TRBD1 (6 bases). Germline V gives CDR1 MNHEY, CDR2 SVGEGT. V shed 4 bases and J shed 1 base, with 10 bases lying between them. The CDR3 is made up of 14 amino acids. The chain's CDR3 is CASSFQQGNTEAFF. In DNA form, the CDR3 reads TGTGCCAGCAGTTTTCAACAGGGGAACACTGAAGCTTTCTTT.

The V and J genes are TRBV27 and TRBJ2-3; a weak D match, TRBD1 (6 bases). The germline gives CDR1 MNHEY, CDR2 SMNVEV (reference sequence). V was clipped by 1 base and J by 0 bases, with 11 bases between them. This CDR3 region has 16 residues. The CDR3 DNA reads TGTGCCAGCAGTTTATGGGGCAGGGGAAGCACAGATACGCAGTATTTT. This codes for CASSLWGRGSTDTQYF.

The chain combines TRBV10-3 with TRBJ1-1, with D tentatively TRBD1 (5 bases). Between the trimmed V and J ends, which lost 6 bases and 2 bases, there was a span of 10 bases. The germline CDR1 and CDR2 sequences are ENHRY and SYGVKD. This CDR3 spans 13 amino acids. CDR3 sequence reads: CAIRDIINTEAFF. DNA for the CDR3: TGTGCCATCAGGGACATCATTAACACTGAAGCTTTCTTT.

V usage is TRBV11-2 and J usage is TRBJ1-2; D is possibly TRBD1 (6 bases). Per germline, CDR1 SGHAT and CDR2 FQNNGV. Trimming removed 5 bases at V and 5 bases at J, with 9 bases between. The CDR3 consists of 12 residues. The DNA for the CDR3 is TGTGCCAGCAGCCCTGGACAGTATGGCTACACCTTC. Translation: CASSPGQYGYTF.

This clone was detected once. The chain has TRBV30 and TRBJ1-2, with TRBD1 matching over 11 bases. J lost 2 bases, V lost 4 bases, and 3 bases had no gene match. Germline V CDR1 and CDR2: GTSNPN, SVGIG (reference sequence). This CDR3 contains 14 residues. The CDR3 loop is CAWNRDRGNYGYTF. The DNA of the CDR3 is TGTGCCTGGAACCGGGACAGGGGGAACTATGGCTACACCTTC.

The rearrangement joins TRBV5-1 to TRBJ2-2, with D maybe TRBD2 (5 bases). With 6 bases removed from V and 5 bases from J, the gap between germline ends came to 17 bases. Germline CDR1 reads SGHRS; CDR2 reads YFSETQ. The CDR3 is 15 amino acids. The CDR3 here is CASTRGQPGTGELFF. The CDR3 DNA is TGCGCCAGCACCCGCGGGCAGCCTGGGACCGGGGAGCTGTTTTTT.